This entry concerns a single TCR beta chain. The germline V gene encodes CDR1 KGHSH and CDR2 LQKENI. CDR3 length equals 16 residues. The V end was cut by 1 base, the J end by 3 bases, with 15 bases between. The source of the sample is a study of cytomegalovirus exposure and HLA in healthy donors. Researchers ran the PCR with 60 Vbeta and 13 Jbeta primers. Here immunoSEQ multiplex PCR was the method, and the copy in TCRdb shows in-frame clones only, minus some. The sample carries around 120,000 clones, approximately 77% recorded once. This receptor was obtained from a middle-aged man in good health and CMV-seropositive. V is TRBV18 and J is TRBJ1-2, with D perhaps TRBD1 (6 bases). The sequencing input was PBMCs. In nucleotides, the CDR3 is TGTGCCAGCTCACCACGCTCAGGGGACACACACTATGGCTACACCTTC. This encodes CASSPRSGDTHYGYTF.